The text below deals with one T cell receptor beta chain. The antigen is undetermined. The CDR3 extends over 13 amino acids. V gave up 4 bases and J gave up 1 base, with 7 bases separating them. CDR1 and CDR2 from the germline V gene are SGHTA and FQGNSA. Viral peptide pools were used in the ViraFEST assay to expand antigen-specific CD4+ T cells, and sequencing came afterward. After less than 11 days in culture, the CD4+ T cells were isolated. Absence of prior SARS-CoV-2 infection characterized the vaccine recipients, who showed negative nucleocapsid antibodies. IL-2 at 10 IU/ml and peptides at about 9.2 ug/ml were added to cultured PBMC, more than 1.5 million per well. Both day 3 and day 7 saw half the medium replaced with IL-2 medium. TCRdb's copy holds only in-frame clones and misses some; the assay was immunoSEQ multiplex PCR. The sample has about 55,000 clones; under 75% are singletons. This specimen belongs to a study of vaccination effects on CD4 cells after COVID-19. Background on the study: Vaccination of participants consisted of two doses of either the BNT162b2 or mRNA-1273 vaccine.

This TCR was sampled from a human donor who received a COVID-19 vaccine. V usage is TRBV7-2 and J usage is TRBJ1-1; no clear D gene. Source: CD4+ T cells from PBMCs cultured with SARS-CoV-2 spike peptides, taken before COVID-19 vaccination. CDR3 amino acids: CASSYDSNTEAFF. In nucleotides, the CDR3 is TGTGCCAGCAGCTATGACTCGAACACTGAAGCTTTCTTT.